Ten or more counts support the clone carrying this T cell receptor beta chain. Its antigen remains unknown. This sample is part of a study of T cells in Graves' hyperthyroidism and ophthalmopathy. Study-wide background: Before any treatment, at initial diagnosis, peripheral blood was collected. Points from the study as a whole: Stable hyperthyroidism was told apart from ophthalmopathy by a model built on 13 V-J features. In blood, most of the thyroid clonotypes expanded above 0.001 were also present.

TCR beta CDR3 regions were amplified from RNA transcripts. Using the HTBI primer set, a first-round RT-PCR was run on the TCR CDR3. Each CDR3 protein gets one entry after TCRdb re-called the multiplex PCR reads with MiXCR. Among around 700,000 distinct CDR3 sequences listed, 30% to 40% were seen once. The sequencing input was blood. The TCR comes from a woman in her thirties or forties with Graves' hyperthyroidism.

This CDR3 reads CSVEDWAGVGTEAFF. The CDR3 DNA reads as TGCAGCGTTGAAGATTGGGCAGGGGTGGGCACTGAAGCTTTCTTT. V gene TRBV29-1 combines with J gene TRBJ1-1, with D possibly matching TRBD1 (6 bases). Trimming left V 0 bases short and J 4 bases short, with 15 bases between. The V gene's germline CDR1 is SQVTM and CDR2 ANQGSEA. The CDR3 has 15 residues. Using reference TRBV29-1 and TRBJ1-1 for the parts outside the CDR3, the full variable domain is SAVISQKPSRDICQRGTSLTIQCQVDSQVTMMFWYRQQPGQSLTLIATANQGSEATYESGFVIDKFPISRPNLTFSTLTVSNMSPEDSSIYLCSVEDWAGVGTEAFFGQGTRLTVV.